Listed below are T cell receptor beta chains from one sample, sequenced in a study of blood T cell repertoires in COVID-19. The table came from immunoSEQ multiplex PCR; TCRdb's copy has only in-frame clones and leaves some out. The sample holds tens of thousands of clones, over 75% seen once. Sequencing input: peripheral blood. All receptors derive from a man older than 75 with acute or convalescent COVID-19. Each CDR3 is given with its conserved first and last residue. The D gene is left open where the match is weak. The size field is filled for only some rows; it gives once, few, many or a size class.

DNA: TGCGCCAGCAGCCTCAGGACTGAATCTGAAGCTTTCTTT
CDR3: CASSLRTESEAFF
size: .
D: .
J: TRBJ1-1
V: TRBV4-1

DNA: TGCGCCAGCAGCCCTTTGACTAGCGGGGCAACCTACGAGCAGTACTTC
CDR3: CASSPLTSGATYEQYF
size: .
D: TRBD2
J: TRBJ2-7
V: TRBV4-1

DNA: TGTGCCAGCAGCCCCCTGCGGGATAACTACGAGCTTTACTTC
CDR3: CASSPLRDNYELYF
size: .
D: .
J: TRBJ2-7
V: TRBV4-2

DNA: TGTGCCAGCAGCACGACAGGGGGAGATAGCAATCAGCCCCAGCATTTT
CDR3: CASSTTGGDSNQPQHF
size: .
D: TRBD1
J: TRBJ1-5
V: TRBV5-5

DNA: TGCGCCAGCAGCCCGGGACAGGGCAATCAGCCCCAGCATTTT
CDR3: CASSPGQGNQPQHF
size: .
D: TRBD1
J: TRBJ1-5
V: TRBV5-1

DNA: TGTGCCAGCAGCTTGCTTGGTAGCGGGGGGGCATTGATCAATGAGCAGTTCTTC
CDR3: CASSLLGSGGALINEQFF
size: .
D: TRBD2
J: TRBJ2-1
V: TRBV5-4

DNA: TGTGCCACCGGGGGGGGTACCTACGAGCAGTACTTC
CDR3: CATGGGTYEQYF
size: .
D: TRBD2
J: TRBJ2-7
V: TRBV6-5

DNA: TGCGCCAGCAGCCAAGTTCAAGGGGGCGCCGGCACAGATACGCAGTATTTT
CDR3: CASSQVQGGAGTDTQYF
size: .
D: TRBD1
J: TRBJ2-3
V: TRBV4-1

DNA: TGTGCCAGCTCGAAGACTAATAGCAATCAGCCCCAGCATTTT
CDR3: CASSKTNSNQPQHF
size: .
D: .
J: TRBJ1-5
V: TRBV18

DNA: TGTGCCAGCAGTTTACTCGAGCAGTACTTC
CDR3: CASSLLEQYF
size: .
D: .
J: TRBJ2-7
V: TRBV28

DNA: TGTGCCAGTAGTCCGGGACAGCTCGGGCCTGGGGCCAACGTCCTGACTTTC
CDR3: CASSPGQLGPGANVLTF
size: .
D: TRBD1
J: TRBJ2-6
V: TRBV19

DNA: TGCGCCAGCAGCTTGGAGCCAGGGAATTCACCCCTCCACTTT
CDR3: CASSLEPGNSPLHF
size: .
D: .
J: TRBJ1-6
V: TRBV5-1

DNA: TGTGCCAGTAGAACCGGGACAGGGGGCCTGAACACTGAAGCTTTCTTT
CDR3: CASRTGTGGLNTEAFF
size: .
D: TRBD1
J: TRBJ1-1
V: TRBV19

DNA: TGTGCCAGCAGCTTATTAGCGGGGGGGAACAATGAGCAGTTCTTC
CDR3: CASSLLAGGNNEQFF
size: .
D: TRBD2
J: TRBJ2-1
V: TRBV7-9

DNA: TGTGCCACCAGCAGAGATATGGCAGGTACGAATCAGCCCCAGCATTTT
CDR3: CATSRDMAGTNQPQHF
size: .
D: .
J: TRBJ1-5
V: TRBV15

DNA: TGTGCCAGCAGTGATAAGCGCTGGGGGCGGACAGTGGGGGTCGAGCAGTACTTC
CDR3: CASSDKRWGRTVGVEQYF
size: once
D: .
J: TRBJ2-7
V: TRBV6-1

DNA: TGTGCCACCAGCAGAGGGACAGGGTGGTATGGCTACACCTTC
CDR3: CATSRGTGWYGYTF
size: few
D: TRBD1
J: TRBJ1-2
V: TRBV15

DNA: TGTGCCAGCAGCTCTTTATTGGGGTCAGGGGAGACCCAGTACTTC
CDR3: CASSSLLGSGETQYF
size: .
D: .
J: TRBJ2-5
V: TRBV7-6

DNA: TGTGCCACCAGTGAGGGACTAGCGGGGGGGCCCACCGGGGAGCTGTTTTTT
CDR3: CATSEGLAGGPTGELFF
size: .
D: TRBD2
J: TRBJ2-2
V: TRBV24-1

DNA: TGTGCCAGTAGTAGCCCATCTCTGAGGGACACTGAAGCTTTCTTT
CDR3: CASSSPSLRDTEAFF
size: .
D: .
J: TRBJ1-1
V: TRBV19

DNA: TGTGCCAGCAGCTTAAGTTCGGGGACAGGGGGCTTATCCTCAATGCTACACTTC
CDR3: CASSLSSGTGGLSSMLHF
size: few
D: TRBD1
J: TRBJ1-2
V: TRBV7-3

DNA: TGTGCCAGCTCACCTATAAGACTAGCGGGGGACACAGATACGCAGTATTTT
CDR3: CASSPIRLAGDTDTQYF
size: .
D: TRBD2
J: TRBJ2-3
V: TRBV18

DNA: TGCGCCAGCAGCTTGGCCTCCTCTGGGGCCAACGTCCTGACTTTC
CDR3: CASSLASSGANVLTF
size: .
D: .
J: TRBJ2-6
V: TRBV5-1

DNA: TGTGCCAGCAGCTTTAGTATCCCGCGGGATGGCTACACCTTC
CDR3: CASSFSIPRDGYTF
size: .
D: .
J: TRBJ1-2
V: TRBV7-9

DNA: TGCGCCAGCAGTGAGGCGGGGGCCTACTACTCCTACAATGAGCAGTTCTTC
CDR3: CASSEAGAYYSYNEQFF
size: .
D: .
J: TRBJ2-1
V: TRBV10-1

DNA: TGTGCCAGTAGTCCCGGACAGGGTTCGAACATTCAGTACTTC
CDR3: CASSPGQGSNIQYF
size: .
D: TRBD1
J: TRBJ2-4
V: TRBV19

DNA: TGTGCCAGCGAAACCGGGGGACTTAGCAATCAGCCCCAGCATTTT
CDR3: CASETGGLSNQPQHF
size: .
D: .
J: TRBJ1-5
V: TRBV2

DNA: TGTGCCAGCAGTTCCCCCGGGACAGCCTCTGGAAACACCATATATTTT
CDR3: CASSSPGTASGNTIYF
size: .
D: TRBD1
J: TRBJ1-3
V: TRBV28

DNA: TGCGCCAGCAGCCAAGAGGAGGGTGGCTACACCTTC
CDR3: CASSQEEGGYTF
size: .
D: .
J: TRBJ1-2
V: TRBV4-1

DNA: TGTGCCACCGGGACACTGACCGGGGAGCTGTTTTTT
CDR3: CATGTLTGELFF
size: .
D: .
J: TRBJ2-2
V: TRBV15

DNA: TGTGCCAGCAGTCCCGGGACAGGGGTACTTGCCCAGTTCTTC
CDR3: CASSPGTGVLAQFF
size: .
D: TRBD1
J: TRBJ2-1
V: TRBV6-6

DNA: TGTGCTAGTGGTTTGGTAACAGGGGGAACCATATATTTT
CDR3: CASGLVTGGTIYF
size: few
D: TRBD1
J: TRBJ1-3
V: TRBV12-5

DNA: TGTGCCAGCAGCCAAGATCTTATATTAGGGAGGACAGGGAAAGCTTTCTTT
CDR3: CASSQDLILGRTGKAFF
size: .
D: TRBD1
J: TRBJ1-1
V: TRBV3-1/TRBV3-2

DNA: TGTGCCAGCAGCGTAGAGGGTCAGGGCCACACCATATATTTT
CDR3: CASSVEGQGHTIYF
size: .
D: .
J: TRBJ1-3
V: TRBV9

DNA: TGCGCCAGCAGCGCGGGGGATAGCAATCAGCCCCAGCATTTT
CDR3: CASSAGDSNQPQHF
size: .
D: .
J: TRBJ1-5
V: TRBV5-1

DNA: TGTGCCAGCAGCCAACTGACGGGCTCTGGAAACACCATATATTTT
CDR3: CASSQLTGSGNTIYF
size: .
D: .
J: TRBJ1-3
V: TRBV14

DNA: TGTGCCAGCACCTACAGGGCATTAAATGAAAAACTGTTTTTT
CDR3: CASTYRALNEKLFF
size: .
D: .
J: TRBJ1-4
V: TRBV12-1

DNA: TGTGCCAGCAGTTTGGGGGCAGGGGGAGCCTTAAATTCACCCCTCCACTTT
CDR3: CASSLGAGGALNSPLHF
size: .
D: TRBD1
J: TRBJ1-6
V: TRBV28

DNA: TGTGCCAGCAGCCAAAGCGGCCTCTCTGGAAACACCATATATTTT
CDR3: CASSQSGLSGNTIYF
size: few
D: .
J: TRBJ1-3
V: TRBV3-1/TRBV3-2

DNA: TGTGCCAGCAGCCAAGGGACACCGAGGCATTCACCCCTCCACTTT
CDR3: CASSQGTPRHSPLHF
size: .
D: .
J: TRBJ1-6
V: TRBV3-1/TRBV3-2

DNA: TGTGCCAGCAGCCAGGGGACAGGGGAAGGCTACACCTTC
CDR3: CASSQGTGEGYTF
size: .
D: TRBD1
J: TRBJ1-2
V: TRBV3-1/TRBV3-2

DNA: TGTGCCAGTAGTATTGGGTGGGCGGGCGATGAGCAGTTCTTC
CDR3: CASSIGWAGDEQFF
size: .
D: .
J: TRBJ2-1
V: TRBV19

DNA: TGTGCCAGCAGTGAACGGCAGGGCCCGAACACCGGGGAGCTGTTTTTT
CDR3: CASSERQGPNTGELFF
size: .
D: .
J: TRBJ2-2
V: TRBV2

DNA: TGCGCCAGCAGCCCGCGGCCCTACTCAGGGACTGAAGCTTTCTTT
CDR3: CASSPRPYSGTEAFF
size: .
D: .
J: TRBJ1-1
V: TRBV5-1

DNA: TGTGCCAGTAGGAATTTGGGACAGGGAGGCAATCAGCCCCAGCATTTT
CDR3: CASRNLGQGGNQPQHF
size: .
D: TRBD1
J: TRBJ1-5
V: TRBV19

DNA: TGCGCCAGCAGCCAGACAGGGGCGGGCGGCAATGAGCAGTTCTTC
CDR3: CASSQTGAGGNEQFF
size: .
D: TRBD1
J: TRBJ2-1
V: TRBV4-1